What follows are 18 T cell receptor beta chains derived from one specimen sequenced in a study of cytomegalovirus exposure and HLA in healthy donors. This PCR relied on a set of 60 Vbeta primers and 13 Jbeta primers. TCRdb keeps only in-frame clones here, not all; method: immunoSEQ multiplex PCR. The data hold about 170,000 clones, with around four fifths observed a single time. Specimen: PBMCs. These receptors all come from a female donor in good health and CMV-seronegative.

The genes are TRBV19 and TRBJ2-2; D might be TRBD2 (6 bases). This CDR3 region has 15 residues. V lost 3 bases and J lost 4, with 12 bases in between. CDR1 is LNHDA and CDR2 is SQIVND in the germline V gene (reference sequence). CDR3 DNA: TGTGCCAGTAGTATGTCCGCGGGACCCACCGGGGAGCTGTTTTTT. Encoded protein: CASSMSAGPTGELFF.

This chain connects TRBV25-1 to TRBJ1-4; 9 bases line up with TRBD1. From germline, CDR1 is MGHDK and CDR2 SYGVNS. The ends lost 4 bases at V and 5 bases at J; junction bases unmatched: 5. This CDR3 comprises 15 residues. The CDR3 loop is CASSGFGTGNEKLFF. CDR3 nucleotides: TGTGCCAGCAGTGGATTTGGGACAGGGAATGAAAAACTGTTTTTT.

J is TRBJ2-3 and V is TRBV9, with TRBD2 matching 9 bases. Germline assignment: CDR1 SGDLS and CDR2 YYNGEE. With V trimmed by 3 bases and J by 5 bases, 13 bases remained unmatched. The CDR3 sequence is 17 residues long. In DNA form, the CDR3 reads TGTGCCAGCAGCGCAGGGGGGACTAGCCTAGGCCTAGATACGCAGTATTTT. As protein: CASSAGGTSLGLDTQYF.

This clone has just a few counts. The chain recombines TRBV7-9 with TRBJ1-2, with D possibly matching TRBD1 (5 bases). This CDR3 is built from 14 residues. The V and J ends lost 5 bases and 4 bases respectively, with 14 bases between them. Per germline, CDR1 SEHNR and CDR2 FQNEAQ (reference sequence). The chain's CDR3 is CASSVPGLIYGYTF. The CDR3 region has the DNA TGTGCCAGCAGCGTCCCGGGACTTATCTATGGCTACACCTTC. Supplemented by reference TRBV7-9 and TRBJ1-2, the full variable domain reads DTGVSQNPRHKITKRGQNVTFRCDPISEHNRLYWYRQTLGQGPEFLTYFQNEAQLEKSRLLSDRFSAERPKGSFSTLEIQRTEQGDSAMYLCASSVPGLIYGYTFGSGTRLTVV.

This chain joins TRBV30 and TRBJ2-1, with 9 nucleotides matching TRBD2. The CDR3 extends over 18 amino acids. Germline V CDR1 and CDR2: GTSNPN, SVGIG (reference sequence). Unmatched junction bases numbered 18, after V lost 4 bases and J lost 5 bases. The CDR3 DNA reads TGTGCCTGGACGGGTCCTGGCGGGAGGGCTTATCCCCACAATGAGCAGTTCTTC. Translation gives CAWTGPGGRAYPHNEQFF.

The rearrangement links TRBV16 to TRBJ1-1; D gene uncertain. The CDR3 consists of 13 residues. Germline CDR1 KGHSY, CDR2 FQNENV. Trimming cost V 4 bases and J 0 bases, with 6 bases left between them. The CDR3 here is CASSLQMNTEAFF. CDR3 coding DNA: TGTGCCAGCAGCCTCCAAATGAACACTGAAGCTTTCTTT.

The chain joins TRBV19 to TRBJ2-3, with TRBD1 identical over 11 bases. CDR1 is LNHDA and CDR2 is SQIVND in the germline V gene (reference sequence). CDR3 length: 15 residues. The J segment lost 4 bases and the V segment lost 4 bases, leaving 4 bases of the junction unmatched. CDR3 in amino acids: CASSKPGQGADTQYF. The CDR3 region has the DNA TGTGCCAGTAGTAAACCGGGACAGGGGGCAGATACGCAGTATTTT.

This chain joins TRBV5-6 and TRBJ1-1, with a possible D match to TRBD1 (5 bases). Germline V lookup: CDR1 SGHDT, CDR2 YYEEEE. CDR3 length equals 13 residues. Trimming cost V 4 bases and J 6 bases, with 13 bases left between them. CDR3 nucleotides: TGTGCCAGCAGCCTGGGGGTACAGGCTGAAGCTTTCTTT. As protein: CASSLGVQAEAFF.

V is TRBV5-4 and J is TRBJ2-2; possibly TRBD1 for D (7 bases). CDR3 length equals 14 residues. Trimming pared 7 bases from V and 3 bases from J, leaving 13 bases between. Germline CDR1 reads SGHNT; CDR2 reads YYREEE (reference sequence). In DNA form, the CDR3 reads TGTGCCAGCGGGGGGACAGCTGACACCGGGGAGCTGTTTTTT. Its translation: CASGGTADTGELFF.

The chain uses TRBV19 and TRBJ2-2; D is possibly TRBD2 (6 bases). The length of the CDR3 is 13 residues. The V gene's germline CDR1 is LNHDA and CDR2 SQIVND (reference sequence). Trimming took 2 bases from V and 7 from J, leaving 8 bases between them. CDR3 sequence (DNA): TGTGCCAGTAGTATAAGGGGAGGCGGGGAGCTGTTTTTT. This gives the protein CASSIRGGGELFF.

This clone was picked up a small number of times. The V call is TRBV30, the J call TRBJ1-3; 8 nucleotides line up with TRBD1. Losses at the gene ends were 5 bases for V and 4 bases for J; bases not matched to a gene: 4. The CDR3 runs 13 residues. The V gene's germline CDR1 is GTSNPN and CDR2 SVGIG (reference sequence). CDR3 loop: CAWGSGGGNTIYF. The CDR3 region has the DNA TGTGCCTGGGGGTCAGGGGGCGGAAACACCATATATTTT.

This chain links TRBV7-2 with TRBJ2-6, with 9 bases matching TRBD2. The CDR3 runs 17 residues. The germline V gene has CDR1 SGHTA and CDR2 FQGNSA. Germline trimming cut 1 base from V and 4 bases from J; bases unmatched to any gene: 5. The CDR3 spells CASSLGGGALGANVLTF. As DNA, the CDR3 is TGTGCCAGCAGCTTAGGCGGGGGGGCCCTCGGGGCCAACGTCCTGACTTTC.

This chain links TRBV5-1 with TRBJ2-3, with a weak D call TRBD2 (6 bases). The CDR3 runs to 16 residues. Germline CDR1 reads SGHRS; CDR2 reads YFSETQ. V was cut by 4 bases and J by 0 bases, with 15 bases left in between. The CDR3 DNA is TGCGCCAGCAGCCTGGAGGGGATTACTAGCACAGATACGCAGTATTTT. The encoded protein is CASSLEGITSTDTQYF.

CDR3 residues: CASSITPQGGSTDTQYF. The DNA of the CDR3 is TGTGCCAGTAGTATAACCCCCCAGGGTGGGAGCACAGATACGCAGTATTTT. The chain employs TRBV19 and TRBJ2-3; TRBD1 is a possible D gene (5 bases). The CDR3 sequence is 17 residues long. The germline V gene encodes CDR1 LNHDA and CDR2 SQIVND (reference sequence). V was cut by 2 bases and J by 0 bases, with 15 bases left in between.

The chain is built from TRBV9 and TRBJ2-7; perhaps TRBD2 as D (7 bases). CDR3 size: 15 residues. Trimming left V 2 bases short and J 2 bases short, with 14 bases between. Looked up from germline, CDR1 is SGDLS and CDR2 is YYNGEE. DNA of the CDR3: TGTGCCAGCAGCGTCAAAGGGGGGGGCCCCTACGAGCAGTACTTC. Translating gives CASSVKGGGPYEQYF.

CDR3 loop: CASSSSTGADGYTF. CDR3 DNA: TGTGCCAGCAGCTCATCGACAGGGGCAGATGGCTACACCTTC. The chain is built from TRBV5-5 and TRBJ1-2; 8 bases fit TRBD1. This CDR3 region has 14 residues. Trimming at V came to 3 bases and at J to 6 bases, leaving 7 bases not matched to a gene. Germline CDR1 is SGHKS and CDR2 is YYEKEE (reference sequence).

The J gene is TRBJ2-2, the V gene TRBV7-2; D perhaps matches TRBD1 (6 bases). The CDR3 sequence is 17 residues long. Germline lookup yields CDR1 SGHTA and CDR2 FQGNSA. V lost 5 bases and J lost 4, with 20 bases in between. The CDR3 sequence: CASSPGPPQGSTGELFF. The CDR3 nucleotides read TGTGCCAGCAGCCCGGGACCGCCCCAGGGGTCCACCGGGGAGCTGTTTTTT.

The chain uses TRBV19 and TRBJ1-6; D is unclear. Trimming removed 5 bases at V and 0 bases at J, with 11 bases between. Looked up from germline, CDR1 is LNHDA and CDR2 is SQIVND (reference sequence). The CDR3 spans 16 residues. CDR3 DNA: TGTGCCAGTAGTTTCGGTCTCGGCTCCTATAATTCACCCCTCCACTTT. Its protein product is CASSFGLGSYNSPLHF.